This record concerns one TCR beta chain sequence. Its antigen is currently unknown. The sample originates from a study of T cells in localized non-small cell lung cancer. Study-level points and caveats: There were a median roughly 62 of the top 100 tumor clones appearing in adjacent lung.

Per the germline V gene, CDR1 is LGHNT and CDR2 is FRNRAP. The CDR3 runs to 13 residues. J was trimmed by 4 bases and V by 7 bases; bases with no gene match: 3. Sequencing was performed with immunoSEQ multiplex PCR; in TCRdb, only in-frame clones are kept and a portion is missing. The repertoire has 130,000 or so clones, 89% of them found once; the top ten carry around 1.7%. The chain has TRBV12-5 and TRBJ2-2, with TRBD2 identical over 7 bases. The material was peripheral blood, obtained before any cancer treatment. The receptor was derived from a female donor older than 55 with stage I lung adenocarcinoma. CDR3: CASAGGSTGELFF. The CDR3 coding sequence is TGTGCTAGTGCGGGCGGGAGCACCGGGGAGCTGTTTTTT.